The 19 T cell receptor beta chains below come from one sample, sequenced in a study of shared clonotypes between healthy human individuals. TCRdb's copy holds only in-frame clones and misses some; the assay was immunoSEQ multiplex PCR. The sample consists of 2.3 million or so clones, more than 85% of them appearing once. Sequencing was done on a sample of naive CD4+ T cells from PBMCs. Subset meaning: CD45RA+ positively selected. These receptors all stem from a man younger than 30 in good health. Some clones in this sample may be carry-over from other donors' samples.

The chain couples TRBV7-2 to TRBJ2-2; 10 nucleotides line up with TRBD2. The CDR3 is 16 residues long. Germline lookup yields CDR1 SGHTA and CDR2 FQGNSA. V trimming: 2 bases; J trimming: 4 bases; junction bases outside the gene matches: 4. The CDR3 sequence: CASSLLAGATTGELFF. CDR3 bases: TGTGCCAGCAGCTTACTAGCGGGAGCGACCACCGGGGAGCTGTTTTTT.

The CDR3 loop reads CASSQRPPGETQYF. The CDR3 bases are TGTGCCAGTAGCCAAAGACCCCCCGGGGAGACCCAGTACTTC. The V and J genes are TRBV19 and TRBJ2-5; D call uncertain. Trimming took 6 bases from V and 5 from J, leaving 16 bases between them. This CDR3 region has 14 residues. The germline gives CDR1 LNHDA, CDR2 SQIVND (reference sequence).

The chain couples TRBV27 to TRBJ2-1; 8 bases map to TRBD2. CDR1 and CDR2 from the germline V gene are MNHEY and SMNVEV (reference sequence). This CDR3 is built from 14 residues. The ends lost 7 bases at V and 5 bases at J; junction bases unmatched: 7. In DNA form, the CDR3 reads TGTGCCAGCACTTCGGGGGGGATTAACAATGAGCAGTTCTTC. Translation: CASTSGGINNEQFF.

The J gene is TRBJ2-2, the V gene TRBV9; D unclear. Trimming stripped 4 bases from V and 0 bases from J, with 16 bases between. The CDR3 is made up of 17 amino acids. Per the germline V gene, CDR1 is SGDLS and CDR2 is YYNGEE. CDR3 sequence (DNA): TGTGCCAGCAGCCCCCATCCACCTAACGCGAACACCGGGGAGCTGTTTTTT. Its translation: CASSPHPPNANTGELFF.

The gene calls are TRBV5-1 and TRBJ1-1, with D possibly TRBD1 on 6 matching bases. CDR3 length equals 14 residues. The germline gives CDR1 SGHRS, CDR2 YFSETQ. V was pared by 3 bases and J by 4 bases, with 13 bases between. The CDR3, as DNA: TGCGCCAGCAGCTGGGGACAACCAACCACTGAAGCTTTCTTT. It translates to CASSWGQPTTEAFF.

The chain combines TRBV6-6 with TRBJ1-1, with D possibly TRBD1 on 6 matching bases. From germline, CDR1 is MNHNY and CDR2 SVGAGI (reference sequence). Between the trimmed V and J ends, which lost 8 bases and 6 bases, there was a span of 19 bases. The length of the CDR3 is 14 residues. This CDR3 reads CASAAGEGGAEAFF. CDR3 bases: TGTGCCAGCGCCGCAGGGGAAGGAGGCGCTGAAGCTTTCTTT.

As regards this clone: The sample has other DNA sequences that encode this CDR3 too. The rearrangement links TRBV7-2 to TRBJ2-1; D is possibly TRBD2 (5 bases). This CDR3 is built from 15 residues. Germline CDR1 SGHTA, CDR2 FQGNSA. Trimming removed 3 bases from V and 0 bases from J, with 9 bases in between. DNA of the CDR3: TGTGCCAGCAGCTTCATACGGGGCTCCTACAATGAGCAGTTCTTC. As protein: CASSFIRGSYNEQFF.

The CDR3 loop reads CASRRPGLAGGKTQYF. In DNA, the CDR3 is TGTGCCAGCAGGCGGCCGGGACTAGCGGGAGGAAAGACCCAGTACTTC. The chain uses TRBV2 and TRBJ2-5, with 15 nucleotides matching TRBD2. The CDR3 consists of 16 residues. CDR1 SNHLY and CDR2 FYNNEI come from the germline V gene. V shed 6 bases and J 6 bases; nucleotides not matched to a gene: 8.

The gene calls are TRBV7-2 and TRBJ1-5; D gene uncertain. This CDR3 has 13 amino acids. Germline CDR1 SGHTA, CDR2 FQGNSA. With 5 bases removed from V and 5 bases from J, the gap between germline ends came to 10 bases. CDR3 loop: CASSVRPDQPQHF. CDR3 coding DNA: TGTGCCAGCAGCGTTAGGCCCGATCAGCCCCAGCATTTT.

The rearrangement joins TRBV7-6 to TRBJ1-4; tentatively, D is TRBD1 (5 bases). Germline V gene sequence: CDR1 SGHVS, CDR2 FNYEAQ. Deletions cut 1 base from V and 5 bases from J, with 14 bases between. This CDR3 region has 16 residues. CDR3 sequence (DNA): TGTGCCAGCAGCTTAGTCTCGGTAGGGGTAAATGAAAAACTGTTTTTT. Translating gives CASSLVSVGVNEKLFF.

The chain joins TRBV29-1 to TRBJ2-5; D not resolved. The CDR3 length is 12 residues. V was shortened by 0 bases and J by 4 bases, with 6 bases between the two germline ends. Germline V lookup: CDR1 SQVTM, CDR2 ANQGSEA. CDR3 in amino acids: CSVEEVGETQYF. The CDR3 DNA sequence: TGCAGCGTTGAAGAGGTAGGAGAGACCCAGTACTTC.

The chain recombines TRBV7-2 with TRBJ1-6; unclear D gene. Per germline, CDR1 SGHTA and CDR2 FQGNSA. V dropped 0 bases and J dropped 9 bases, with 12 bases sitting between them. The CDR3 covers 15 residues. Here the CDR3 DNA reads TGTGCCAGCAGCTTAGCCTGGCAGAGTGGTTCACCCCTCCACTTT. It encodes CASSLAWQSGSPLHF.

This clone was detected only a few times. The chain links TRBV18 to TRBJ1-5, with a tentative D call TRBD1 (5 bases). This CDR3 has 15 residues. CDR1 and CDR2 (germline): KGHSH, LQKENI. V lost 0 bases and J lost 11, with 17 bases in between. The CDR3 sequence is CASSPPGALSQSQHF. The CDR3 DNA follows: TGTGCCAGCTCACCACCTGGGGCCTTAAGCCAATCCCAGCATTTT.

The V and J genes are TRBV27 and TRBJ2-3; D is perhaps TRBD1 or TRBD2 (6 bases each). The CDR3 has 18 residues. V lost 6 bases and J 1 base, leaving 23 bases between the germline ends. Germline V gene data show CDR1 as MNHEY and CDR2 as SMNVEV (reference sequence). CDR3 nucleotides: TGTGCCAGCAGCTTACTATCTATACAGGGAGGAGGCACAGATACGCAGTATTTT. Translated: CASSLLSIQGGGTDTQYF.

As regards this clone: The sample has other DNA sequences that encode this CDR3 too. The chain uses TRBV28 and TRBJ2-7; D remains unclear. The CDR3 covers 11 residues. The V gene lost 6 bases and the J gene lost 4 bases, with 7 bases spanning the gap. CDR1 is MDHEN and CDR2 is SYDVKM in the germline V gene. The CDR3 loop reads CASSRRYEQYF. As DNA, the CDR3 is TGTGCCAGCAGCCGCCGGTACGAGCAGTACTTC.

CDR3 coding DNA: TGCGCCAGCAGCCAAGAACCCGGTAGCGGTCTGGGGCAGTACTTC. Its translation: CASSQEPGSGLGQYF. J is TRBJ2-7 and V is TRBV4-3; D might be TRBD2 (6 bases). The CDR3 sequence is 15 residues long. The V end was cut by 0 bases, the J end by 9 bases, with 18 bases between. In germline, CDR1 is LGHNA, CDR2 YSLEER.

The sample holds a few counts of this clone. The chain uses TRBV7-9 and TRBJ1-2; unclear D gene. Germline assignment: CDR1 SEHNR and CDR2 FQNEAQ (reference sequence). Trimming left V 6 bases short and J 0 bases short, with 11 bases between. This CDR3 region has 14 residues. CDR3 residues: CASSPWETNYGYTF. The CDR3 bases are TGTGCCAGCAGTCCCTGGGAGACTAACTATGGCTACACCTTC.

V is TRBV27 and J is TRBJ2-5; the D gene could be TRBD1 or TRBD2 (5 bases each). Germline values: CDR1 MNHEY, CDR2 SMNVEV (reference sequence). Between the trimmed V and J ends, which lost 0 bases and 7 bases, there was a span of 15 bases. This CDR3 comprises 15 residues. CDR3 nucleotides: TGTGCCAGCAGTTTATCGGGGACGGATTCAGGGACCCAGTACTTC. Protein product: CASSLSGTDSGTQYF.

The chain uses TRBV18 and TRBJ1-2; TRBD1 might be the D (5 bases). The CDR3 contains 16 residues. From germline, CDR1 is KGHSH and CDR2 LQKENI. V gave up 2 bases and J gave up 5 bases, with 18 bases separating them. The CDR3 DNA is TGTGCCAGCTCACCAACCCTAGGGGAGGTAGGGTATGGCTACACCTTC. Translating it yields CASSPTLGEVGYGYTF.